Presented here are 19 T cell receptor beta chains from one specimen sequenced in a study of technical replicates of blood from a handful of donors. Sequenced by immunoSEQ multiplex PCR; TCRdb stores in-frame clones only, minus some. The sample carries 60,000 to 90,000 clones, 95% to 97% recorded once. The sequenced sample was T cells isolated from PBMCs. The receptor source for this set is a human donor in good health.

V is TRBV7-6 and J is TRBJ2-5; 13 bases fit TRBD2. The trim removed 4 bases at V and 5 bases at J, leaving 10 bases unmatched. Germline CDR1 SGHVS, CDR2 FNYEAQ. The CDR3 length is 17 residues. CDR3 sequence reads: CASSWTSGREFGETQYF. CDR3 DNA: TGTGCCAGCAGCTGGACTAGCGGGAGAGAATTTGGGGAGACCCAGTACTTC.

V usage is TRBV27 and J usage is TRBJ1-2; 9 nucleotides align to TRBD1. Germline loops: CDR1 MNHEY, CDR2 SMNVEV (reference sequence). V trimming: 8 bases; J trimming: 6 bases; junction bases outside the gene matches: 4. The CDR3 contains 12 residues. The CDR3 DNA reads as TGTGCCAGCGGGACAGGGTGGGATGGCTACACCTTC. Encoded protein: CASGTGWDGYTF.

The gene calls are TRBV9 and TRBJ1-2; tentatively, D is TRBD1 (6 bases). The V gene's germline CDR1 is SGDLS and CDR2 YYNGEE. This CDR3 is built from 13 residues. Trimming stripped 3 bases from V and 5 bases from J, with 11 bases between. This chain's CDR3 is CASSGTVGYGYTF. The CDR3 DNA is TGTGCCAGCAGCGGGACAGTGGGTTATGGCTACACCTTC.

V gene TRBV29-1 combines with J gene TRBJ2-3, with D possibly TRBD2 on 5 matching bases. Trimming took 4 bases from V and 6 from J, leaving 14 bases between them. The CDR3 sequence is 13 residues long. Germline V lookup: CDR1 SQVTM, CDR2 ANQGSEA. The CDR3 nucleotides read TGCAGCGTTGCCGGGCGAACGGGGGATACGCAGTATTTT. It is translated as CSVAGRTGDTQYF.

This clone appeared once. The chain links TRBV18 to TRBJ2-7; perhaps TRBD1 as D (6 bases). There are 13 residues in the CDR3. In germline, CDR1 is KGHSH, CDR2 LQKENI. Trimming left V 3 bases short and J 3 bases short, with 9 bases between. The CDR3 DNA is TGTGCCAGCTCACCCCAAGGGGGCTACGAGCAGTACTTC. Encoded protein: CASSPQGGYEQYF.

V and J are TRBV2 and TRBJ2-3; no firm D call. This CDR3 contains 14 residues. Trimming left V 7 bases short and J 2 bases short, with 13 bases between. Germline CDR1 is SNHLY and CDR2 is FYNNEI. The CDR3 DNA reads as TGTGCCAGCACAGTAACCCCATTCACAGATACGCAGTATTTT. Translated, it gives CASTVTPFTDTQYF.

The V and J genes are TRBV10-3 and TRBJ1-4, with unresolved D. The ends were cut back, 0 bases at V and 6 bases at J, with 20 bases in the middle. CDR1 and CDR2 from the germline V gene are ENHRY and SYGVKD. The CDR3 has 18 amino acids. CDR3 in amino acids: CAISESISRRDGYEKLFF. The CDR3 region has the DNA TGTGCCATCAGTGAGTCGATATCCAGGCGCGACGGTTATGAAAAACTGTTTTTT.

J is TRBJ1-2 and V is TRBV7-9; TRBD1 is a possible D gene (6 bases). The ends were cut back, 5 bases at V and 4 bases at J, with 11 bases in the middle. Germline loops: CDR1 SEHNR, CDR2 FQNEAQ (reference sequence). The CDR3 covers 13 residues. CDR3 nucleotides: TGTGCCAGCAGCCCCGGACAGATCTATGGCTACACCTTC. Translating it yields CASSPGQIYGYTF.

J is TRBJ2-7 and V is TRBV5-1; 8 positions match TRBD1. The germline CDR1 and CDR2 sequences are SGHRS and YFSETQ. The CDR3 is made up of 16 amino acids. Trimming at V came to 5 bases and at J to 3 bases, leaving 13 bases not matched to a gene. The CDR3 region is CASSSHPGQAYYEQYF. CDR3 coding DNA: TGCGCCAGCAGTTCACACCCGGGACAGGCGTACTACGAGCAGTACTTC.

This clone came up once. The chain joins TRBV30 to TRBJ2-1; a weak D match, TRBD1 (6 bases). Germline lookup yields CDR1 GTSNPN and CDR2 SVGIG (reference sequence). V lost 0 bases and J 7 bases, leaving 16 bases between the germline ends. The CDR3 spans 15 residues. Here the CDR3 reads CAWSVQGGLGNEQFF. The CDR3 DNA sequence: TGTGCCTGGAGTGTACAAGGGGGTTTGGGTAATGAGCAGTTCTTC.

Here the CDR3 DNA reads TGTGCCAGCGGGCTTTGGGACTCACGCTACGAGCAGTACTTC. Translating it yields CASGLWDSRYEQYF. This rearrangement joins TRBV5-6 to TRBJ2-7; tentative D call: TRBD2 (6 bases). The CDR3 sequence is 14 residues long. Germline loops: CDR1 SGHDT, CDR2 YYEEEE. Trimming shortened V by 7 bases and J by 3 bases, and 17 bases separated the two germline ends.

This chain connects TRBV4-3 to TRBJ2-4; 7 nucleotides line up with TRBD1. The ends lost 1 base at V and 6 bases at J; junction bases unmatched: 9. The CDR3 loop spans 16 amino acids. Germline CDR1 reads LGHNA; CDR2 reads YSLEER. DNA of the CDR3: TGCGCCAGCAGCCAAGGCGAGGGGGCTTTCTCAAACATTCAGTACTTC. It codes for CASSQGEGAFSNIQYF.

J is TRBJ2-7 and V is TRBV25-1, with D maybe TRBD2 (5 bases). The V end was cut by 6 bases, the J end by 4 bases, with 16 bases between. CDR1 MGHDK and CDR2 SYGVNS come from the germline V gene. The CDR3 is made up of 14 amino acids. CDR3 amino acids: CASSATPEVYEQYF. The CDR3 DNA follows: TGTGCCAGCAGCGCCACTCCGGAGGTGTACGAGCAGTACTTC.

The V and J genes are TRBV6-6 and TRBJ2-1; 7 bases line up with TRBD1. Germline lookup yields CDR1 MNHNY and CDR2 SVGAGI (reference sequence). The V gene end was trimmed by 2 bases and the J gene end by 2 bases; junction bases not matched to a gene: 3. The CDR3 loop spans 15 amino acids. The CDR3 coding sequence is TGTGCCAGCAGTTACAGGGACAGTCCCTACAATGAGCAGTTCTTC. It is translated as CASSYRDSPYNEQFF.

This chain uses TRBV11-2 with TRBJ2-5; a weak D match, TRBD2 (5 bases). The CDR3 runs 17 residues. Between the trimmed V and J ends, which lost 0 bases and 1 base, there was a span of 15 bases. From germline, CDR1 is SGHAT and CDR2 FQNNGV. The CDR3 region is CASSLDRGRFPQETQYF. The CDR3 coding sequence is TGTGCCAGCAGCTTAGATCGAGGGAGATTCCCCCAAGAGACCCAGTACTTC.

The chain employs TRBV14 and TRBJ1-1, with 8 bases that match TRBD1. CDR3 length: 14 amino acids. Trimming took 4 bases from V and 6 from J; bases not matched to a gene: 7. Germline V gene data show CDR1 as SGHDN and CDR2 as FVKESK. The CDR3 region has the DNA TGTGCCAGCAGCCGCCTGGACAGGGTCTCTGAAGCTTTCTTT. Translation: CASSRLDRVSEAFF. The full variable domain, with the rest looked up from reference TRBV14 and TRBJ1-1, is EAGVTQFPSHSVIEKGQTVTLRCDPISGHDNLYWYRRVMGKEIKFLLHFVKESKQDESGMPNNRFLAERTGGTYSTLKVQPAELEDSGVYFCASSRLDRVSEAFFGQGTRLTVV.

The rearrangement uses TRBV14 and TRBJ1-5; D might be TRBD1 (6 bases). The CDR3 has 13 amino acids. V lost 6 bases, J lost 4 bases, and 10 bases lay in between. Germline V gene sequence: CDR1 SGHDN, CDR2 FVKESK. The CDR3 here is CASSKGGNQPQHF. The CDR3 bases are TGTGCCAGCAGTAAAGGGGGAAATCAGCCCCAGCATTTT.

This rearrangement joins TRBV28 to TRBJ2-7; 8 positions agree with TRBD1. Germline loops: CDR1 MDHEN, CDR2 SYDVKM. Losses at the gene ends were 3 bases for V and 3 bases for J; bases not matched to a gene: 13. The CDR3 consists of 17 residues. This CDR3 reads CASSLPTGVRVFYEQYF. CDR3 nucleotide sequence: TGTGCCAGCAGTTTGCCGACAGGGGTTAGAGTATTCTACGAGCAGTACTTC.

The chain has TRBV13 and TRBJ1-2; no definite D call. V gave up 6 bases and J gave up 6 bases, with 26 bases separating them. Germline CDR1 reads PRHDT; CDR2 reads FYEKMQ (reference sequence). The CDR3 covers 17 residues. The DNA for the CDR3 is TGTGCCAGCAGGGATTTAACATACTTTGGCGGCCAGCATGGCTACACCTTC. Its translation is CASRDLTYFGGQHGYTF.